This T cell receptor beta chain was retrieved from a study of T cell responses to AZD1222 COVID-19 vaccine (dated by TCRdb to 2020 to 2023). For the wider study: Because spike-specific TCR depth and breadth did not differ between the two schedules, AZD1222 recipients who got a second dose at roughly 4 weeks were pooled with those who got a second dose at roughly 12 weeks. Trial participants were enrolled into age subgroups of 18-55, 56-69 and 70-plus years, which contained about 160, 30 and 59 TCR-sequenced participants, respectively. TCR sequencing covered 233 trial participants: around 210 given two doses of AZD1222 and 26 given two doses of MenACWY control vaccine.

V gives up 6 bases and J gives up 11 bases, and the segment between their germline ends measures 20 bases. From cysteine to phenylalanine, the CDR3 is 13 amino acids long. Only the CDR3 DNA is retained, 39 bases long and in frame from the first base. The germline V gene provides CDR1 MNHEY and CDR2 SVGAGI. The CDR3 regions of human TCRbeta chains were analyzed by immunosequencing. In the authors' own workflow: TCRs in the repertoires were compared against a reference library of SARS-CoV-2-specific TCRs that had been generated with the MIRA antigen-specificity platform. Breadth meant the fraction of unique TCRs that were SARS-CoV-2-associated, whereas depth meant the fraction of total T cells that were SARS-CoV-2-associated. Each spike-specific TCR was assigned to its reactive spike region and to a CD4 or CD8 class using the MIRA data. Log10-transformed breadth and depth values were compared by one-way ANOVA with Sidak's multiple comparisons tests. The source is immuneACCESS, and TCRdb retained only in-frame sequences with V and J called. Part of the clones is not carried over; for the studies checked, unresolved V genes explain less than half of this, and the remainder is unexplained. The V and J calls and clone size come from that table; D and trimming were worked out from the DNA. The sample table holds about 120,000 clones, of which over 75% were seen once. Less than 10% of the sample belongs to the ten largest clones.

The time point label of this sample denotes: baseline before first vaccination. Vaccinee samples were obtained from the UK trials COV001 and COV002, which included a single-blind randomized controlled phase 2/3 trial of AZD1222 (ChAdOx1 nCoV-19) in healthy adults. For TCRbeta chain sequencing, PBMC samples were collected from trial participants at day 0 and at day 28 after the second dose. Comments on this clone: Its specific antigen is unknown. The input lacks base qualities; no much larger clone sits a single base away.

Overall results and qualifications from the work: In the small 56-69-year group, the increase in depth fell short of significance, most likely because of low power. The whole spike protein was spanned by vaccine-associated CD4 TCRs, and dominant responses were seen in regions 160-218 and 743-854. Reportedly, almost half of the unique spike-specific TCRs recognized epitopes lying outside the regions that are mutated in the B.1.351 and B.1.1.7 variants. No day 14 peak-response samples were available, so repertoires were characterized only after the peak T cell response. After two AZD1222 doses, both the breadth and the depth of spike-specific TCRs were significantly higher than at day 0 and than in MenACWY recipients. Participants were mostly white British, with more females than males. The authors suggested clonal diversity may have been underestimated. Conclusions about previously exposed vaccinees are limited, since just 5 to 7 AZD1222 recipients were seropositive for SARS-CoV-2 at baseline.

The chain is assembled from TRBV6-5 and TRBJ2-7; the D segment cannot be called with confidence. The receptor comes from an adult in good health. The starting material was peripheral blood, obtained on day 0 of AZD1222 vaccination. The DNA is as follows: TGTGCCAGCAGATTCGAAAGAACCTCTGAGGAGTACTTC. Its protein is CASRFERTSEEYF.